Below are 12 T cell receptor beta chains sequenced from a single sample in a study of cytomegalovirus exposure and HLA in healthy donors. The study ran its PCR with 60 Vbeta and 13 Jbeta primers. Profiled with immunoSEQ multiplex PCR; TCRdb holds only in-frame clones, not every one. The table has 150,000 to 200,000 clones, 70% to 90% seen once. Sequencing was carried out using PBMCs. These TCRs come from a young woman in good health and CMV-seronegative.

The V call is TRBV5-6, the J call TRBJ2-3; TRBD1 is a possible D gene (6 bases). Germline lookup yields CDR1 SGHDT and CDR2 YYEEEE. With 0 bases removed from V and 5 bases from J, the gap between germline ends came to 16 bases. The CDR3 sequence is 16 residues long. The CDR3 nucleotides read TGTGCCAGCAGCTTGGTCGGGACACCGAAGGGAGATACGCAGTATTTT. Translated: CASSLVGTPKGDTQYF. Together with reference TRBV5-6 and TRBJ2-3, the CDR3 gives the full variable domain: DAGVTQSPTHLIKTRGQQVTLRCSPKSGHDTVSWYQQALGQGPQFIFQYYEEEERQRGNFPDRFSGHQFPNYSSELNVNALLLGDSALYLCASSLVGTPKGDTQYFGPGTRLTVL.

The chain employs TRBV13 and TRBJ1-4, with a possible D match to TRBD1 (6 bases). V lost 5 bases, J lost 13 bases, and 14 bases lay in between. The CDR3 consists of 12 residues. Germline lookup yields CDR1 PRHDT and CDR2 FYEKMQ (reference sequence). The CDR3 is CASSANWGPLFF. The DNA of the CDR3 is TGTGCCAGCAGCGCAAACTGGGGGCCACTGTTTTTT.

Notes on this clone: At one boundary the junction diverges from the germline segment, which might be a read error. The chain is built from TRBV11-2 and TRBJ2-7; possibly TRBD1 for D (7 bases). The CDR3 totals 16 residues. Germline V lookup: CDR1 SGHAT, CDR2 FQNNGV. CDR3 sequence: CASSSAGGRLREPLDF. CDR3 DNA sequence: TGTGCCAGCAGCTCAGCAGGGGGGAGATTACGAGAACCGTTGGACTTC.

The CDR3 loop reads CASSQALAGAYEQYF. The CDR3 DNA follows: TGCGCCAGCAGCCAAGCTCTAGCGGGGGCTTACGAGCAGTACTTC. The chain uses TRBV4-1 and TRBJ2-7; TRBD2 aligns across 10 bases. Germline CDR1 is MGHRA and CDR2 is YSYEKL. The J segment lost 4 bases and the V segment lost 1 base, leaving 4 bases of the junction unmatched. The CDR3 has 15 amino acids.

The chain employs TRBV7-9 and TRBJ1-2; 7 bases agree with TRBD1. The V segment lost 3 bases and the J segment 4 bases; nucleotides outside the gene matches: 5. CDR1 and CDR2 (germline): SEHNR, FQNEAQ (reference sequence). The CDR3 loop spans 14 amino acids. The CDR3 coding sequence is TGTGCCAGCAGCTTTCGACAGGGAACCTATGGCTACACCTTC. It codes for CASSFRQGTYGYTF.

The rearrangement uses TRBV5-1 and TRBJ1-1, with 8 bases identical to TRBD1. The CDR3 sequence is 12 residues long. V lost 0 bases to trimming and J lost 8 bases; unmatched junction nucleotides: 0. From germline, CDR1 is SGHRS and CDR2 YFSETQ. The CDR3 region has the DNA TGCGCCAGCAGCTTGGGGACAGGGGAAGCTTTCTTT. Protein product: CASSLGTGEAFF.

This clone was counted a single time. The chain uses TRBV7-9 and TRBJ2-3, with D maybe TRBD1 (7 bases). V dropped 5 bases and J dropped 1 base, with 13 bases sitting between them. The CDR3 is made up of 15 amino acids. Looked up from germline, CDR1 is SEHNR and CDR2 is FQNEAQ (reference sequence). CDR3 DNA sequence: TGTGCCAGCAGCCGGCGGGACAGCCGCACAGATACGCAGTATTTT. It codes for CASSRRDSRTDTQYF.

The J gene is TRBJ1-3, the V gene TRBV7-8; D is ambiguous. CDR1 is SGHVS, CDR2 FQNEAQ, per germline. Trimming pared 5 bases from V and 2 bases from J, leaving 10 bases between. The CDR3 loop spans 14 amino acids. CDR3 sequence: CASSLPGTGNTIYF. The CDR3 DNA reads TGTGCCAGCAGCCTCCCCGGGACTGGAAACACCATATATTTT.

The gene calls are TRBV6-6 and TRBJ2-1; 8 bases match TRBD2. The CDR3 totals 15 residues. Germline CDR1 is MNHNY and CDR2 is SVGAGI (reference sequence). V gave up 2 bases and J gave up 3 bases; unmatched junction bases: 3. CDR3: CASSYGGRYYNEQFF. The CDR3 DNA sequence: TGTGCCAGCAGTTACGGCGGGAGGTACTACAATGAGCAGTTCTTC.

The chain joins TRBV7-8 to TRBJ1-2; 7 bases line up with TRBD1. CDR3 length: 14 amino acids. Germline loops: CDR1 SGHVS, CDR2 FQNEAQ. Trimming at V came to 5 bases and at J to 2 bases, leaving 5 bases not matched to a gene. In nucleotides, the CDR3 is TGTGCCAGCAGCCCAACAGGGGTAAACTATGGCTACACCTTC. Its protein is CASSPTGVNYGYTF.

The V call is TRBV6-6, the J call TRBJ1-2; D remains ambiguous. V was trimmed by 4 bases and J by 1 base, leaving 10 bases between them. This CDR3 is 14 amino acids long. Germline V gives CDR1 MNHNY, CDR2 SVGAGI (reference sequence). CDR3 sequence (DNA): TGTGCCAGCAGTTCGTGGCGGAGTAACTATGGCTACACCTTC. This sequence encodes CASSSWRSNYGYTF.

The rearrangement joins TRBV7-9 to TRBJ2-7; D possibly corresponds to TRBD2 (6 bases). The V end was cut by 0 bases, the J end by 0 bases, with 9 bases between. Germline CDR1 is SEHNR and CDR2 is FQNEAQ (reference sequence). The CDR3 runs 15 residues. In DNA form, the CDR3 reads TGTGCCAGCAGCTTAGCCGGGAGTAGCTCCTACGAGCAGTACTTC. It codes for CASSLAGSSSYEQYF.